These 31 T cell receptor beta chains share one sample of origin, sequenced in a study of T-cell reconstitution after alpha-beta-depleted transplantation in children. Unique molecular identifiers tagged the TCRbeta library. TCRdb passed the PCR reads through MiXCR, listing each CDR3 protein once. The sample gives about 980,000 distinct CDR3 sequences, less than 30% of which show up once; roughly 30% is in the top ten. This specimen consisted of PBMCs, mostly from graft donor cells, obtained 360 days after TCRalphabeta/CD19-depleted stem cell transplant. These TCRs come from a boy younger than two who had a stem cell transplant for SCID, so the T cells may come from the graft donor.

The CDR3 region is CSARAGGRTYEQYF. The CDR3 bases are TGCAGTGCTAGAGCCGGGGGCAGGACCTACGAGCAGTACTTC. The V call is TRBV20-1, the J call TRBJ2-7, with D possibly being TRBD1 or TRBD2 (6 bases each). CDR3 length: 14 residues. Germline V lookup: CDR1 DFQATT, CDR2 SNEGSKA (reference sequence). With 1 base removed from V and 2 bases from J, the gap between germline ends came to 12 bases.

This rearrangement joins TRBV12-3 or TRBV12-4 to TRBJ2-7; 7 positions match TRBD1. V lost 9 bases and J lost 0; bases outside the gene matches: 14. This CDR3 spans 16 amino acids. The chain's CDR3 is CASRGPGDTTSYEQYF. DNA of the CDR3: TGTGCCAGTAGGGGGCCAGGGGATACTACCTCCTACGAGCAGTACTTC.

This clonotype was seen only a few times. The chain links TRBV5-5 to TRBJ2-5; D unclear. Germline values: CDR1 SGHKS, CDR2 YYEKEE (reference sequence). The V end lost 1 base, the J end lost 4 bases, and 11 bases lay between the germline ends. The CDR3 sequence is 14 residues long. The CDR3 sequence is CASSLFSGLETQYF. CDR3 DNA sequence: TGTGCCAGCAGCTTGTTCTCGGGCTTAGAGACCCAGTACTTC.

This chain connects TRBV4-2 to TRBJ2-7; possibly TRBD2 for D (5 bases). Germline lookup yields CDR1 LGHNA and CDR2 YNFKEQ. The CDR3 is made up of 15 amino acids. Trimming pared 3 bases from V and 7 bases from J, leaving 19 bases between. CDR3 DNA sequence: TGTGCCAGCAGCCATCTGGGCAGACCGGGATGGGAGCAGTACTTC. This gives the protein CASSHLGRPGWEQYF.

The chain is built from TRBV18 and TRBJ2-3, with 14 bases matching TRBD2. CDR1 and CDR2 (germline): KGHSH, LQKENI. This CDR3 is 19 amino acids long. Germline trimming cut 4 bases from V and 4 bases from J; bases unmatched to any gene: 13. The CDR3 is CASSRPGLAGAVVPDTQYF. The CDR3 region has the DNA TGTGCCAGCTCACGACCGGGACTAGCGGGGGCCGTGGTCCCAGATACGCAGTATTTT.

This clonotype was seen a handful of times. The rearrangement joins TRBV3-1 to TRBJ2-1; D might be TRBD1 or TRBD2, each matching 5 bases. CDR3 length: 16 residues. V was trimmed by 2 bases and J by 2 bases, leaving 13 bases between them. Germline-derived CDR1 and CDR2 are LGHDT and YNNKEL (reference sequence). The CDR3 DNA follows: TGTGCCAGCAGCCAAATATCCGGGGCCCCCTACAATGAGCAGTTCTTC. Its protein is CASSQISGAPYNEQFF.

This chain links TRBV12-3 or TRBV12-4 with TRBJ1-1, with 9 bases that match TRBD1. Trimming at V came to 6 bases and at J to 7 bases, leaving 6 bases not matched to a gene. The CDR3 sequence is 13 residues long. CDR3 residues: CASSVPGQGEAFF. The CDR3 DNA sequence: TGTGCCAGCAGCGTACCGGGACAGGGTGAAGCTTTCTTT.

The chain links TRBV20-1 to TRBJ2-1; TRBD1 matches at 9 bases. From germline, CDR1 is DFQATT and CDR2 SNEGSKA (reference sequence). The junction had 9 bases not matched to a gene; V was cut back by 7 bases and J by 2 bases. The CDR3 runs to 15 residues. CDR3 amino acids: CSVSPGTGPYNEQFF. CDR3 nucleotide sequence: TGCAGTGTTTCTCCCGGGACAGGGCCCTACAATGAGCAGTTCTTC.

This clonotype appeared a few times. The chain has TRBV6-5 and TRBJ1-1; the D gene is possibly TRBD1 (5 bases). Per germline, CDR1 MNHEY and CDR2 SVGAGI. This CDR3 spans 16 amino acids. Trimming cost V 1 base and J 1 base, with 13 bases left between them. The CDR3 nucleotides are TGTGCCAGCAGTTACTGGCAGGGCCAGGGGAACACTGAAGCTTTCTTT. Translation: CASSYWQGQGNTEAFF.

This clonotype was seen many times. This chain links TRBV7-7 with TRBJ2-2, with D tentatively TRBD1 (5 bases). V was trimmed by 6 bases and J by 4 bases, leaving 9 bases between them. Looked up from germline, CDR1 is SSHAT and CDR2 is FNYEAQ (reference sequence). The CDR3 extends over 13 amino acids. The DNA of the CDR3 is TGTGCCAGCAGGCAGGGCCTCACCGGGGAGCTGTTTTTT. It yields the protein CASRQGLTGELFF.

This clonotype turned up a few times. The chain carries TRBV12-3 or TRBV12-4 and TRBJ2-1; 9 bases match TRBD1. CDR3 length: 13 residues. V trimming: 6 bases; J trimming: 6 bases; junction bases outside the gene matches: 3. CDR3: CASRRDRVNEQFF. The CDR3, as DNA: TGTGCCAGCAGGCGGGACAGGGTCAATGAGCAGTTCTTC.

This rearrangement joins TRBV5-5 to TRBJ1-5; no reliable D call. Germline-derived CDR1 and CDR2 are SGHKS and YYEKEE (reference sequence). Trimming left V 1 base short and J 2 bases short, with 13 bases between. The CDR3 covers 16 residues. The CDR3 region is CASSLYGPGGNQPQHF. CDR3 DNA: TGTGCCAGCAGCTTGTACGGACCCGGGGGCAATCAGCCCCAGCATTTT.

The chain's CDR3 is CSARGSPRSYEQYF. DNA of the CDR3: TGCAGTGCTAGAGGGTCTCCGAGGTCCTACGAGCAGTACTTC. V gene TRBV20-1 combines with J gene TRBJ2-7; D is uncertain. From germline, CDR1 is DFQATT and CDR2 SNEGSKA (reference sequence). V was cut by 1 base and J by 1 base, with 11 bases left in between. The CDR3 is 14 amino acids.

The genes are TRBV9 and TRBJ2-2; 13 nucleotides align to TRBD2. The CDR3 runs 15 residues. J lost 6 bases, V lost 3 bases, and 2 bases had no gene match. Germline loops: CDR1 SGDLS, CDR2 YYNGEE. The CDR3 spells CASSATSGGAGELFF. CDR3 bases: TGTGCCAGCAGCGCTACTAGCGGGGGGGCCGGGGAGCTGTTTTTT.

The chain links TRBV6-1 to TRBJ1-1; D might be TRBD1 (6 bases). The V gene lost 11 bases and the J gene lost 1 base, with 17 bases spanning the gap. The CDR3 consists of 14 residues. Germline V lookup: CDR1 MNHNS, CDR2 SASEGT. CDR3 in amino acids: CAAQGGGSNTEAFF. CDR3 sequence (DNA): TGTGCCGCCCAGGGAGGGGGGTCGAACACTGAAGCTTTCTTT.

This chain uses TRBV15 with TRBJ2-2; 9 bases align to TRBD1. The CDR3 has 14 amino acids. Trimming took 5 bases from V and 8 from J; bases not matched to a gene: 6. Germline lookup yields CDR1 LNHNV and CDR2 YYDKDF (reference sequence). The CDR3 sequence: CATSGDRGAGELFF. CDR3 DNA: TGTGCCACCAGCGGCGACAGGGGGGCAGGGGAGCTGTTTTTT.

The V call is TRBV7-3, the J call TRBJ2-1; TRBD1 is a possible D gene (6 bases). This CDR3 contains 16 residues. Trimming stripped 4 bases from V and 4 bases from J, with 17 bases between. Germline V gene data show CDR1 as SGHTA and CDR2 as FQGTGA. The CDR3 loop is CASSSLGDMFYNEQFF. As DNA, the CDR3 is TGTGCCAGCAGCTCCCTGGGGGACATGTTTTACAATGAGCAGTTCTTC.

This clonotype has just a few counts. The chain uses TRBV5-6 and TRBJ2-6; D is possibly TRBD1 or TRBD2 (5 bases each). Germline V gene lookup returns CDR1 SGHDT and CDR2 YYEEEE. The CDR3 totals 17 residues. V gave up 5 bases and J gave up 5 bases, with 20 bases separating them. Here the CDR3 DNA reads TGTGCCAGCAGGGGGGATTGGGGCCCACTCCGGGCCAACGTCCTGACTTTC. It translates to CASRGDWGPLRANVLTF. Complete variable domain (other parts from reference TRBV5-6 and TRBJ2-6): DAGVTQSPTHLIKTRGQQVTLRCSPKSGHDTVSWYQQALGQGPQFIFQYYEEEERQRGNFPDRFSGHQFPNYSSELNVNALLLGDSALYLCASRGDWGPLRANVLTFGAGSRLTVL.

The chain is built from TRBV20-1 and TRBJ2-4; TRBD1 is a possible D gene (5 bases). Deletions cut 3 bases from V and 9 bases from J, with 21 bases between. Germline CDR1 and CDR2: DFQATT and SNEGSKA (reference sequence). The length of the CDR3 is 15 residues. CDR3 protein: CSASPGSQGYSIQYF. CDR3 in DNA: TGCAGTGCTAGTCCGGGTAGTCAGGGATATAGCATTCAGTACTTC.

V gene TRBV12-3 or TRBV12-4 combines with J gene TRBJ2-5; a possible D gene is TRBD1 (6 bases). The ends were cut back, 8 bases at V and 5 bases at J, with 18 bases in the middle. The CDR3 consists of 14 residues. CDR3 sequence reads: CASFRDTSGETQYF. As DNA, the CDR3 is TGTGCCAGCTTCCGGGACACCTCCGGGGAGACCCAGTACTTC.

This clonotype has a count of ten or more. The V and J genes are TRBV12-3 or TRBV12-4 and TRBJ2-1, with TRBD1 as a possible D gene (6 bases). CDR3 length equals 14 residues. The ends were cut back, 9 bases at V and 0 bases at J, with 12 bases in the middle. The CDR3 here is CASSGHGSYNEQFF. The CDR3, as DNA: TGTGCCAGTTCGGGACATGGCTCCTACAATGAGCAGTTCTTC.

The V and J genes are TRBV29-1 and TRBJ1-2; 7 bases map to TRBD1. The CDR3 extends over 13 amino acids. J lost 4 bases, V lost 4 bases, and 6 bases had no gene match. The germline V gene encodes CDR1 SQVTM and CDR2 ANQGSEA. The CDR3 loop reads CSVVLSGGYGYTF. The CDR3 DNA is TGCAGCGTTGTACTGTCAGGGGGCTATGGCTACACCTTC.

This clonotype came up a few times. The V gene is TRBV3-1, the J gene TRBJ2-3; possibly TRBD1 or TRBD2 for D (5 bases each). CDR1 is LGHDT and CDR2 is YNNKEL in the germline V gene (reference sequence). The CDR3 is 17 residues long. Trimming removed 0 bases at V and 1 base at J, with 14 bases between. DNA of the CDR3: TGTGCCAGCAGCCAAGACCACCGGGACCGAGGCACAGATACGCAGTATTTT. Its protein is CASSQDHRDRGTDTQYF.

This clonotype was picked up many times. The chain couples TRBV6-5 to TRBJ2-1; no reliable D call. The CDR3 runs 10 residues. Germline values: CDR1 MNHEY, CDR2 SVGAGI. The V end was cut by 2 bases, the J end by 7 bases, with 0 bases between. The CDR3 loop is CASSYNEQFF. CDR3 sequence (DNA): TGTGCCAGCAGTTACAATGAGCAGTTCTTC.

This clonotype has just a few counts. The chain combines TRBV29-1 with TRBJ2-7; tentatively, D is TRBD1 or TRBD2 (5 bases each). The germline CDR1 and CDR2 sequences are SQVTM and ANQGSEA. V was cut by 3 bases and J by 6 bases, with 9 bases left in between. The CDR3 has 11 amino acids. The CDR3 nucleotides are TGCAGCGTTGAGGGGGACCTCGAGCAGTACTTC. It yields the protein CSVEGDLEQYF.

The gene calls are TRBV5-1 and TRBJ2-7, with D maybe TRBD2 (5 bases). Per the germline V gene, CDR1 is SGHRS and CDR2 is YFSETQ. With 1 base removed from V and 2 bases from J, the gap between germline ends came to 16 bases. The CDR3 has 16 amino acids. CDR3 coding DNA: TGCGCCAGCAGCTTGACGCCCGGGGATGCCGCCTACGAGCAGTACTTC. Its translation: CASSLTPGDAAYEQYF.

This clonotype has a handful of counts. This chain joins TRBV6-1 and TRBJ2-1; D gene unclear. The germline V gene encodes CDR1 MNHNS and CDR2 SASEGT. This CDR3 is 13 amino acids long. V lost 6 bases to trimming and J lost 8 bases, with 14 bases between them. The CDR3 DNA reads TGTGCCAGCAGCCGCCTCAGGTACCATGAGCAGTTCTTC. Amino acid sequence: CASSRLRYHEQFF.

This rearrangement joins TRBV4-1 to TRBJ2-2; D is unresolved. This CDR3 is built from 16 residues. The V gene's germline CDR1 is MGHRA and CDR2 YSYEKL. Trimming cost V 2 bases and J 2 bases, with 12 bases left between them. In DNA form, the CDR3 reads TGCGCCAGCAGCCAACAATCCGGCAGAAACACCGGGGAGCTGTTTTTT. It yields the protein CASSQQSGRNTGELFF.

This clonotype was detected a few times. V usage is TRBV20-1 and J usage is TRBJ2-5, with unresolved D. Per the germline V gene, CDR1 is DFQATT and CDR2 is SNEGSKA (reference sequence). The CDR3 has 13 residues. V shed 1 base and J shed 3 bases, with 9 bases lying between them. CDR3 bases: TGCAGTGCTAGAGTACTGCCCGAAGAGACCCAGTACTTC. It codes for CSARVLPEETQYF.

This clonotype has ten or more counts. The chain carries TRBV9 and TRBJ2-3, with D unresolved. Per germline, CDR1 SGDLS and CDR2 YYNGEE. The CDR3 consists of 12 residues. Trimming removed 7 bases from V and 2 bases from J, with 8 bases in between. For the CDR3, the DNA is TGTGCCAGCTCAACCTACACAGATACGCAGTATTTT. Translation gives CASSTYTDTQYF.

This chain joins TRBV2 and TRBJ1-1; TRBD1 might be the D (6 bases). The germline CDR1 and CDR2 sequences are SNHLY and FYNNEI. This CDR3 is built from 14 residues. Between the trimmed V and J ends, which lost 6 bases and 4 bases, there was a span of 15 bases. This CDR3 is CASRYREKGTEAFF. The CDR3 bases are TGTGCCAGCAGGTACAGGGAGAAGGGCACTGAAGCTTTCTTT.